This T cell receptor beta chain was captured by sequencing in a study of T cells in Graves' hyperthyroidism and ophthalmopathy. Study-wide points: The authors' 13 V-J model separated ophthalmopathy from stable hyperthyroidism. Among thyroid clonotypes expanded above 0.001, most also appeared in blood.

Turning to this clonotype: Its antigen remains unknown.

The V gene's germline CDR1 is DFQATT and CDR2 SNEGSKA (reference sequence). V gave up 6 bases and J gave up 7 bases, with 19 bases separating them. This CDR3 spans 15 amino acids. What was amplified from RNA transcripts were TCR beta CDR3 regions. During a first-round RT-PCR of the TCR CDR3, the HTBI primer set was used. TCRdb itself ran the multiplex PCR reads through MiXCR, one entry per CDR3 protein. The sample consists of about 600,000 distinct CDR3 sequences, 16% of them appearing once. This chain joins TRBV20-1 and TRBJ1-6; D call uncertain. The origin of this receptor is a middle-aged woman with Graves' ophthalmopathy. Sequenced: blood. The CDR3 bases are TGCAGTGCCCAGATTGATTACAGCCTGAATTCACCCCTCCACTTT. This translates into CSAQIDYSLNSPLHF.